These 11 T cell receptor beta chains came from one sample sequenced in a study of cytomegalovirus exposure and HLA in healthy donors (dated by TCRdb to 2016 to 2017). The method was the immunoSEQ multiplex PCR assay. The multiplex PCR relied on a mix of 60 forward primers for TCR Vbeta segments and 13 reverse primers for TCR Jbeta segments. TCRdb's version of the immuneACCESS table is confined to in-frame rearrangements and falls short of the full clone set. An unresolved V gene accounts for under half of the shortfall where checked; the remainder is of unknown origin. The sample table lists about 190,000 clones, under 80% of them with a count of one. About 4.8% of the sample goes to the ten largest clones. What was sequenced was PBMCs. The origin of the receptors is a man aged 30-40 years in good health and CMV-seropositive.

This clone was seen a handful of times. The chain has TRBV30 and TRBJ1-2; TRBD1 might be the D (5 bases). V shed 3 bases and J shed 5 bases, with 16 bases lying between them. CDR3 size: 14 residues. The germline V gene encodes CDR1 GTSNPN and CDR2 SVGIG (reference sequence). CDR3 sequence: CAWRGDSSAYGYTF. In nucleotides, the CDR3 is TGTGCCTGGAGGGGTGACAGTTCAGCTTATGGCTACACCTTC.

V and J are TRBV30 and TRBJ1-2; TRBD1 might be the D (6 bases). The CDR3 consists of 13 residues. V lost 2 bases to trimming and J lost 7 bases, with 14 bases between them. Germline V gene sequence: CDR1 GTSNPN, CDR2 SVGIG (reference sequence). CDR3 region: CAWSMGALGGYTF. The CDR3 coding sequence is TGTGCCTGGAGTATGGGGGCGCTGGGTGGCTACACCTTC.

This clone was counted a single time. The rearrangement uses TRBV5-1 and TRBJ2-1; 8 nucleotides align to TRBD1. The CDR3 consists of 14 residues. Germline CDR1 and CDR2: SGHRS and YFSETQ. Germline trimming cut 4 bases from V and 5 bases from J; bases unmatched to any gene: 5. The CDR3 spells CASSRQGLDNEQFF. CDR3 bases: TGCGCCAGCAGCCGACAGGGGTTGGACAATGAGCAGTTCTTC. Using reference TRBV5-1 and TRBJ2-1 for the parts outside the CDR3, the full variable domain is KAGVTQTPRYLIKTRGQQVTLSCSPISGHRSVSWYQQTPGQGLQFLFEYFSETQRNKGNFPGRFSGRQFSNSRSEMNVSTLELGDSALYLCASSRQGLDNEQFFGPGTRLTVL.

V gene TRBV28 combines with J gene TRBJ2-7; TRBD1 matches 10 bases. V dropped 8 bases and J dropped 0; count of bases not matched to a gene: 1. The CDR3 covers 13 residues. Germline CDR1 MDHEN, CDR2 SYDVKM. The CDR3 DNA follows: TGTGCCAGCCGGACAGGGGGCTCCTACGAGCAGTACTTC. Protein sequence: CASRTGGSYEQYF.

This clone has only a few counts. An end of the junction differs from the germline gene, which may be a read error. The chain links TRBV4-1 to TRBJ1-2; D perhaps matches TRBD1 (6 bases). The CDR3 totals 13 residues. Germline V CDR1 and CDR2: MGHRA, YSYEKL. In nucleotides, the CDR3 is TGTGCCAGCAGCTTAGGCAGGGGTTATGGCTACACCTTC. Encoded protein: CASSLGRGYGYTF.

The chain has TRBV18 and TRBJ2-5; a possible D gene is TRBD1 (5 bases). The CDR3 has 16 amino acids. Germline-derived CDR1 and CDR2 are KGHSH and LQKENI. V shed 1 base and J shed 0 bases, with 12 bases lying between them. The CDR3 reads CASSPLNRRNQETQYF. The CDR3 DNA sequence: TGTGCCAGCTCACCACTTAACAGGCGAAACCAAGAGACCCAGTACTTC.

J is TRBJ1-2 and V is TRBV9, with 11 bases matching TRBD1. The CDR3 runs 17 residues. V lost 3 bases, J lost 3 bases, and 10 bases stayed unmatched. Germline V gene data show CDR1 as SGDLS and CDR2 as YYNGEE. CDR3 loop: CASSGVGTGGSHYGYTF. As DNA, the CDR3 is TGTGCCAGCAGCGGGGTTGGGACAGGGGGATCCCACTATGGCTACACCTTC.

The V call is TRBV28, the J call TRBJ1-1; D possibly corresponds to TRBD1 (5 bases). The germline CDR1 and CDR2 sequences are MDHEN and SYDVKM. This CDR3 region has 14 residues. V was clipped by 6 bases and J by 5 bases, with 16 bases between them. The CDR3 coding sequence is TGTGCCAGCAGCTTACATAGGGGTCTGACTGAAGCTTTCTTT. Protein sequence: CASSLHRGLTEAFF. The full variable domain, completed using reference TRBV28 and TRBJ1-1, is DVKVTQSSRYLVKRTGEKVFLECVQDMDHENMFWYRQDPGLGLRLIYFSYDVKMKEKGDIPEGYSVSREKKERFSLILESASTNQTSMYLCASSLHRGLTEAFFGQGTRLTVV.

CDR3 DNA sequence: TGTGCCATCGGTAGTAGCGAGTCCTACGAGCAGTACTTC. It encodes CAIGSSESYEQYF. The rearrangement links TRBV10-3 to TRBJ2-7; tentatively, D is TRBD2 (5 bases). The V gene's germline CDR1 is ENHRY and CDR2 SYGVKD. V was clipped by 8 bases and J by 1 base, with 12 bases between them. The CDR3 contains 13 residues.

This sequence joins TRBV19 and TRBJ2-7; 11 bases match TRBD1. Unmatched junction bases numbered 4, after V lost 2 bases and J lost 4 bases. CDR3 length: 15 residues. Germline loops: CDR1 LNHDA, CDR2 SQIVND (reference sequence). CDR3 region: CASSIRTGGIYEQYF. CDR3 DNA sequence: TGTGCCAGTAGTATAAGGACAGGGGGCATTTACGAGCAGTACTTC.

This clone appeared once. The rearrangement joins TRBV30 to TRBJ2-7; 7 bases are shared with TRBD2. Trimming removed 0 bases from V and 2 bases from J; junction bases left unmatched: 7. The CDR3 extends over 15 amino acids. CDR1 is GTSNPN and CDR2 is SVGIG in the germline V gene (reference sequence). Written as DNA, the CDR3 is TGTGCCTGGAGTGTAATGGCGGGGGTCCCCTACGAGCAGTACTTC. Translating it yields CAWSVMAGVPYEQYF.